This T cell receptor beta chain was obtained from a study of radiotherapy plus CTLA-4 blockade in lung cancer. Method: immunoSEQ multiplex PCR; TCRdb's copy keeps in-frame clones and lacks some. In the table there are about 120,000 clones, about nine tenths of which are singletons. Per germline, CDR1 LNHDA and CDR2 SQIVND (reference sequence). CDR3 length: 13 amino acids. The V end lost 6 bases, the J end lost 1 base, and 9 bases lay between the germline ends. This material consisted of peripheral blood, taken from a patient treated with radiotherapy plus ipilimumab. This chain uses TRBV19 with TRBJ2-5; D is unclear. The sequence was obtained from a human donor with non-small cell lung cancer that progressed on radiotherapy plus ipilimumab. This CDR3 reads CASSPVPQETQYF. CDR3 DNA sequence: TGTGCCAGTAGCCCTGTCCCCCAAGAGACCCAGTACTTC.